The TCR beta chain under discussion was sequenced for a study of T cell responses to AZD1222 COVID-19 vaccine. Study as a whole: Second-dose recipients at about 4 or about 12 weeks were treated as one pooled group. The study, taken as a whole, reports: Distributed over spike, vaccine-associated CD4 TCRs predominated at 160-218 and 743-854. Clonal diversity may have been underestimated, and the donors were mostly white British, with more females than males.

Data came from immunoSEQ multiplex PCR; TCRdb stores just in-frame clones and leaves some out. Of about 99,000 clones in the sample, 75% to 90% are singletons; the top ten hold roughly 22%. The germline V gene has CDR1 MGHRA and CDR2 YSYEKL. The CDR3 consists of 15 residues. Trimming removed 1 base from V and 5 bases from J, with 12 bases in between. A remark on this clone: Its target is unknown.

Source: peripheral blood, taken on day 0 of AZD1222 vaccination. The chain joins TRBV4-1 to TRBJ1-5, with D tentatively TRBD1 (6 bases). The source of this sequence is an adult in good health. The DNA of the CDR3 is TGCGCCAGCAGCCAAGTGAGACAGGCGGATCAGCCCCAGCATTTT. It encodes CASSQVRQADQPQHF.